This paragraph covers one T cell receptor beta chain sequence. What it binds is unknown. The PCR used 60 Vbeta and 13 Jbeta primers. Assay: immunoSEQ multiplex PCR; the TCRdb copy retains only in-frame clones and omits some. The table lists nearly 300,000 clones, roughly 85% of them singletons, with less than 4.5% in the top ten. This record belongs to a study of cytomegalovirus exposure and HLA in healthy donors. CDR1 and CDR2 (germline): SGHRS, YFSETQ. V lost 2 bases, J lost 1 base, and 5 bases stayed unmatched. The CDR3 spans 16 residues. Study findings and constraints: A highly shared variant cluster was judged a likely technical artifact. In terms of immune exposure information, only CMV serostatus was available.

This TCR derives from a man aged 40-49 years in good health and CMV-seropositive. Sample: PBMCs. The rearrangement uses TRBV5-1 and TRBJ2-3; 9 nucleotides match TRBD1. The CDR3 spells CASSFNRGQGTDTQYF. The DNA of the CDR3 is TGCGCCAGCAGCTTCAACAGGGGGCAGGGCACAGATACGCAGTATTTT.